Following are 18 T cell receptor beta chains from one sample sequenced in a study of breast tumors, draining lymph nodes, adjacent tissues. TCRdb analysed the multiplex PCR reads with MiXCR anew, one entry per CDR3 protein. The sample shows about 130,000 distinct CDR3 sequences, around 24% of them seen only once. Breast cancer patients provided tissue from their axillary draining lymph nodes. The sequenced sample consisted of axillary lymph node tissue. These receptors were collected from a female donor with breast cancer. Some clones in this sample may be carry-over from other donors' samples.

Of note for this clonotype: A read error may explain this, as a much larger clone is one base away. The genes are TRBV7-9 and TRBJ1-4; no definite D call. Per germline, CDR1 SEHNR and CDR2 FQNEAQ (reference sequence). This CDR3 has 15 residues. This CDR3 reads CASSLARGFNEKLVF. The CDR3 nucleotides read TGTGCCAGCAGCTTAGCGCGCGGGTTCAATGAAAAACTGGTTTTT.

The chain links TRBV30 to TRBJ2-1; either TRBD1 or TRBD2 may supply D (5 bases each). V dropped 2 bases and J dropped 8 bases, with 16 bases sitting between them. The CDR3 length is 14 residues. Germline V CDR1 and CDR2: GTSNPN, SVGIG (reference sequence). The DNA of the CDR3 is TGTGCCTGGAGTTTCCTCGTCGGGGCCGATGAGCAGTTCTTC. Protein: CAWSFLVGADEQFF.

This clonotype was detected many times. Here the CDR3 reads CASRGGTGNFSPLHF. CDR3 bases: TGTGCCAGCAGGGGGGGGACAGGGAATTTCTCACCCCTCCACTTT. This chain joins TRBV27 and TRBJ1-6; TRBD1 matches 9 bases. V shed 6 bases and J 10 bases; nucleotides not matched to a gene: 10. The CDR3 consists of 15 residues. Per the germline V gene, CDR1 is MNHEY and CDR2 is SMNVEV (reference sequence).

This clonotype was observed at least ten times. This chain uses TRBV7-9 with TRBJ1-2; D perhaps matches TRBD1 (5 bases). Trimming shortened V by 1 base and J by 4 bases, and 13 bases separated the two germline ends. CDR1 is SEHNR and CDR2 is FQNEAQ in the germline V gene (reference sequence). The CDR3 has 15 amino acids. This CDR3 is CASSLVPGVGYGYTF. The CDR3, as DNA: TGTGCCAGCAGCTTAGTCCCGGGGGTGGGCTATGGCTACACCTTC.

This clonotype was detected ten times or more. The V gene is TRBV12-3 or TRBV12-4, the J gene TRBJ2-3; D might be TRBD1 (6 bases). The germline V and J ends were trimmed by 7 bases and 2 bases, with 16 bases remaining between them. The CDR3 has 15 residues. The CDR3 region has the DNA TGTGCCAGCACCTCGTCAGGGGCCACCACAGATACGCAGTATTTT. This gives the protein CASTSSGATTDTQYF.

This chain uses TRBV7-2 with TRBJ2-3; 10 nucleotides align to TRBD1. The germline gives CDR1 SGHTA, CDR2 FQGNSA. The V gene end was trimmed by 1 base and the J gene end by 4 bases; junction bases not matched to a gene: 5. The length of the CDR3 is 16 residues. The CDR3 reads CASSLGGTGASDTQYF. The CDR3 nucleotides are TGTGCCAGCAGCTTAGGTGGGACAGGGGCCTCAGATACGCAGTATTTT. Variable domain in full (rest from reference TRBV7-2 and TRBJ2-3): GAGVSQSPSNKVTEKGKDVELRCDPISGHTALYWYRQSLGQGLEFLIYFQGNSAPDKSGLPSDRFSAERTGGSVSTLTIQRTQQEDSAVYLCASSLGGTGASDTQYFGPGTRLTVL.

For this clonotype: A much larger clone lies a single base off, so this may be a read error. The chain has TRBV27 and TRBJ2-1; 9 nucleotides align to TRBD2. The CDR3 has 14 amino acids. Per the germline V gene, CDR1 is MNHEY and CDR2 is SMNVEV (reference sequence). The CDR3 nucleotides read TGTGCCAGCAGGCTAGCGGGATCCTACAATGAGCAGCTCTTC. This encodes CASRLAGSYNEQLF.

Details on this clonotype: It may be a read error: a sequence one base away is much more abundant. The chain has TRBV7-8 and TRBJ2-2, with a tentative D call TRBD2 (6 bases). The germline gives CDR1 SGHVS, CDR2 FQNEAQ. The CDR3 totals 16 residues. Trimming stripped 5 bases from V and 2 bases from J, with 15 bases between. DNA of the CDR3: TGTGCCAGCAGCCGGGGCGCTAGCGTAAACACCGGGGAGCTGTTTTTT. This sequence encodes CASSRGASVNTGELFF.

This clonotype was seen repeatedly, ten times or more. The rearrangement uses TRBV6-1 and TRBJ2-7; D is unclear. The length of the CDR3 is 13 residues. V gave up 5 bases and J gave up 5 bases, with 13 bases separating them. The germline V gene encodes CDR1 MNHNS and CDR2 SASEGT. This chain's CDR3 is CASSWGFWNEQYF. CDR3 sequence (DNA): TGTGCCAGCAGTTGGGGATTCTGGAACGAGCAGTACTTC.

This clonotype has ten or more counts. V gene TRBV20-1 combines with J gene TRBJ2-7; D unclear. Germline CDR1 DFQATT, CDR2 SNEGSKA (reference sequence). The CDR3 contains 12 residues. Trimming removed 3 bases from V and 0 bases from J, with 6 bases in between. The CDR3 loop reads CSASTASYEQYF. The CDR3 DNA reads TGCAGTGCTAGCACAGCCTCCTACGAGCAGTACTTC.

The chain uses TRBV2 and TRBJ2-5, with a tentative D call TRBD2 (6 bases). The CDR3 runs 15 residues. V gave up 0 bases and J gave up 6 bases, with 14 bases separating them. CDR1 is SNHLY, CDR2 FYNNEI, per germline. The CDR3 here is CASSEALGGKKTQYF. The CDR3 DNA reads as TGTGCCAGCAGTGAAGCTTTGGGGGGAAAAAAGACCCAGTACTTC.

This clonotype was detected many times. This rearrangement joins TRBV11-2 to TRBJ2-1; D is possibly TRBD2 (6 bases). Per germline, CDR1 SGHAT and CDR2 FQNNGV. V dropped 1 base and J dropped 3 bases, with 13 bases sitting between them. The length of the CDR3 is 16 residues. The CDR3 sequence is CASSLGGTRGYNEQFF. CDR3 in DNA: TGTGCCAGCAGCTTAGGCGGGACGAGGGGCTACAATGAGCAGTTCTTC.

This clonotype was picked up a small number of times. The CDR3 region is CASSEYGSNYGYTF. CDR3 sequence (DNA): TGTGCCAGCAGTGAATATGGCAGTAACTATGGCTACACCTTC. This chain joins TRBV25-1 and TRBJ1-2; D ambiguous. Germline V gene sequence: CDR1 MGHDK, CDR2 SYGVNS. The V and J ends lost 0 bases and 1 base respectively, with 6 bases between them. The CDR3 sequence is 14 residues long.

J is TRBJ1-6 and V is TRBV3-1, with 8 bases identical to TRBD1. Per germline, CDR1 LGHDT and CDR2 YNNKEL (reference sequence). CDR3 length: 14 amino acids. The J segment lost 6 bases and the V segment lost 6 bases, leaving 4 bases of the junction unmatched. CDR3 bases: TGTGCCAGCAGAGGGACAGGCATTAATTCACCCCTCCACTTT. Encoded protein: CASRGTGINSPLHF.

This clonotype was detected many times. CDR3 bases: TGCAGTGCTCGAGCGGGAGTGGGGCGAGAGACCCAGTACTTC. It translates to CSARAGVGRETQYF. The rearrangement uses TRBV20-1 and TRBJ2-5; 8 bases line up with TRBD2. Looked up from germline, CDR1 is DFQATT and CDR2 is SNEGSKA (reference sequence). The CDR3 is 14 amino acids. V lost 5 bases to trimming and J lost 4 bases; unmatched junction nucleotides: 9.

Regarding this clonotype: Since a much larger clone is just one base distant, this may be a read error. The chain couples TRBV20-1 to TRBJ1-2; 8 positions match TRBD1. The ends lost 7 bases at V and 3 bases at J; junction bases unmatched: 7. The CDR3 is made up of 13 amino acids. The germline V gene encodes CDR1 DFQATT and CDR2 SNEGSKA (reference sequence). CDR3 coding DNA: TGCAGTGTACAGGGGGGGACCGACTATGGCTACACCTTC. Amino acid sequence: CSVQGGTDYGYTF.

V and J are TRBV28 and TRBJ2-2; 9 positions match TRBD2. V trimming: 2 bases; J trimming: 8 bases; junction bases outside the gene matches: 9. The V gene's germline CDR1 is MDHEN and CDR2 SYDVKM. The CDR3 is made up of 16 amino acids. CDR3 in amino acids: CASSLGASGTDGELFF. In DNA form, the CDR3 reads TGTGCCAGCAGTTTAGGGGCTAGCGGGACAGATGGGGAGCTGTTTTTT.

The table lists this clonotype with many counts. The chain links TRBV20-1 to TRBJ1-2, with D perhaps TRBD1 (5 bases). Trimming pared 0 bases from V and 0 bases from J, leaving 11 bases between. Germline CDR1 reads DFQATT; CDR2 reads SNEGSKA (reference sequence). The CDR3 sequence is 15 residues long. CDR3 sequence (DNA): TGCAGTGCTAGAGATTGGGGGAGAACTAACTATGGCTACACCTTC. This encodes CSARDWGRTNYGYTF.